This T cell receptor (beta chain) was documented in a study of cytomegalovirus exposure and HLA in healthy donors. A multiplex PCR was run with 60 Vbeta primers and 13 Jbeta primers. The protocol was immunoSEQ multiplex PCR, while the TCRdb copy is restricted to in-frame clones and leaves out a portion. This table holds approximately 120,000 clones, approximately 80% found once. The CDR3 loop spans 16 amino acids. The junction had 9 bases not matched to a gene; V was cut back by 4 bases and J by 3 bases. CDR1 and CDR2 (germline): KGHSH, LQKENI. This sequence joins TRBV18 and TRBJ2-3, with TRBD1 identical over 8 bases. What was sequenced was PBMCs. This clonotype was obtained from a man aged 50 or older in good health and CMV-seronegative. CDR3 protein: CASSRSGQGITDTQYF. The CDR3 DNA sequence: TGTGCCAGCTCACGATCTGGACAGGGAATTACAGATACGCAGTATTTT.